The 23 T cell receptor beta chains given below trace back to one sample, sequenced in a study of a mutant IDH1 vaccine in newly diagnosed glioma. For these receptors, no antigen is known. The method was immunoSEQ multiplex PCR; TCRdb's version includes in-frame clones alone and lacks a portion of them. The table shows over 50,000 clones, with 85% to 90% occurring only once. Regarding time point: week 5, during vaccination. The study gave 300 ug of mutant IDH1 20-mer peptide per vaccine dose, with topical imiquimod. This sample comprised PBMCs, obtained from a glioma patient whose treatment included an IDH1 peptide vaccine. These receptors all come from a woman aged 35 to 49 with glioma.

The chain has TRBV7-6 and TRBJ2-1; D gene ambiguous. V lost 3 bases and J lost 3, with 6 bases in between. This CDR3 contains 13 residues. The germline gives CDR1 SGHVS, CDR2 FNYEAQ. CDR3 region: CASSFDVYNEQFF. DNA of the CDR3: TGTGCCAGCAGCTTCGACGTCTACAATGAGCAGTTCTTC.

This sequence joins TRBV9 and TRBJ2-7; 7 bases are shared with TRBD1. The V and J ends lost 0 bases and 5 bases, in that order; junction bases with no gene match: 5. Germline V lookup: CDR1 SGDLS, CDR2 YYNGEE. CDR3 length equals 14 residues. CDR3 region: CASSVGTGIDEQYF. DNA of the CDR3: TGTGCCAGCAGCGTAGGGACAGGCATCGACGAGCAGTACTTC.

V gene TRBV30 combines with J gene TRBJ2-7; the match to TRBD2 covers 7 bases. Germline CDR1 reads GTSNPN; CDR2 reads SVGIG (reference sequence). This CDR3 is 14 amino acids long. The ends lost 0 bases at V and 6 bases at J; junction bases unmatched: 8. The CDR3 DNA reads TGTGCCTGGAGTGTGTCGGGGAGGGCGGGCGAGCAGTACTTC. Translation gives CAWSVSGRAGEQYF.

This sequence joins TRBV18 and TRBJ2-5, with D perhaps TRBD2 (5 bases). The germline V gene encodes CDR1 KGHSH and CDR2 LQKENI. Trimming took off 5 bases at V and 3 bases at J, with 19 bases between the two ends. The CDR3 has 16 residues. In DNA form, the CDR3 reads TGTGCCAGCTCAGTTAGGCCGGCGGAGGTCGAAGAGACCCAGTACTTC. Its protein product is CASSVRPAEVEETQYF.

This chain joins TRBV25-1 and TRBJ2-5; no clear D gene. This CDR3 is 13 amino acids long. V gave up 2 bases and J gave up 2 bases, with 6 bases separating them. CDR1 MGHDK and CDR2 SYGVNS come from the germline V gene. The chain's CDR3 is CASSETVQETQYF. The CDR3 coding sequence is TGTGCCAGCAGTGAAACTGTACAAGAGACCCAGTACTTC.

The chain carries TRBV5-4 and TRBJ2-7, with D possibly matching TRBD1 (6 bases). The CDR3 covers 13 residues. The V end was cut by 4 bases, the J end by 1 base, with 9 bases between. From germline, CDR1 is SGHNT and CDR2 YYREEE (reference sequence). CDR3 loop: CASSVRGSYEQYF. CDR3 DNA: TGTGCCAGCAGCGTCAGGGGTTCCTACGAGCAGTACTTC.

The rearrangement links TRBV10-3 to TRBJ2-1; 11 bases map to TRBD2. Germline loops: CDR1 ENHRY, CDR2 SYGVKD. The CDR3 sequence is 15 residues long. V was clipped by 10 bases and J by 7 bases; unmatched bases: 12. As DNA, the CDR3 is TGTGCCACGGCGCCTACTAGCGGGAGAGTTAATGAGCAGTTCTTC. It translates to CATAPTSGRVNEQFF.

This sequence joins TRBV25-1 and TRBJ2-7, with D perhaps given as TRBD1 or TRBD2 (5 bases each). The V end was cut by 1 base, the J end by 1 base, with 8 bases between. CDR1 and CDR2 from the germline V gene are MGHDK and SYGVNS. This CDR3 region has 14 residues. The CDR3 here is CASSEWGRSYEQYF. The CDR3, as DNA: TGTGCCAGCAGTGAATGGGGACGGTCCTACGAGCAGTACTTC.

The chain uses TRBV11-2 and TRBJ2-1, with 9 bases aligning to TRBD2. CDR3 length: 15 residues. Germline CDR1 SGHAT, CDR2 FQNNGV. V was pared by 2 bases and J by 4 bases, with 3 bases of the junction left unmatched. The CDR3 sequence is CASSLSAGGYNEQFF. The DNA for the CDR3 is TGTGCCAGCAGCTTATCAGCGGGAGGATACAATGAGCAGTTCTTC.

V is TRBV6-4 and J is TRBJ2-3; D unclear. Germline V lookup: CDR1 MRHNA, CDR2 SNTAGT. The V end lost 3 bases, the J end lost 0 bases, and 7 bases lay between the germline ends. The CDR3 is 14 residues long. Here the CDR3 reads CASSESVSTDTQYF. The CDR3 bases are TGTGCCAGCAGTGAGTCCGTTAGCACAGATACGCAGTATTTT.

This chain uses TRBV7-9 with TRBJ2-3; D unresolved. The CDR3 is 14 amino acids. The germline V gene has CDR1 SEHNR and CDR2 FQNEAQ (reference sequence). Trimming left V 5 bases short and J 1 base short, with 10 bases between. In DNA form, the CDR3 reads TGTGCCAGCAGCCCTACCTACCGCACAGATACGCAGTATTTT. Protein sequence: CASSPTYRTDTQYF.

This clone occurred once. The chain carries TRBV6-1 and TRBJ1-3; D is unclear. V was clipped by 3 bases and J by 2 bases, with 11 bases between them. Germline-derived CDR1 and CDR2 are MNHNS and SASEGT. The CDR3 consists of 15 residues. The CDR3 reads CASSDWREAGNTIYF. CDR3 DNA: TGTGCCAGCAGTGATTGGAGGGAGGCTGGAAACACCATATATTTT.

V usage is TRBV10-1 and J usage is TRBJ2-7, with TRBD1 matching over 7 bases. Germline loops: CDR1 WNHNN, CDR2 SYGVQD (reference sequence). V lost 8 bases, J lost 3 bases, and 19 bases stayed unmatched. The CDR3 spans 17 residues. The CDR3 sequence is CASETARRTGRFYEQYF. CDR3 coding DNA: TGCGCCAGCGAAACAGCGAGGAGGACAGGTCGCTTCTACGAGCAGTACTTC.

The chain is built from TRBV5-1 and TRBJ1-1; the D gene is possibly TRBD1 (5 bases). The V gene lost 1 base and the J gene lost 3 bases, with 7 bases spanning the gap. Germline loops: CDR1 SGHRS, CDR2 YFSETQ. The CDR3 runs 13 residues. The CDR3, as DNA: TGCGCCAGCAGCTTGATGGGGGACACTGAAGCTTTCTTT. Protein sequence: CASSLMGDTEAFF.

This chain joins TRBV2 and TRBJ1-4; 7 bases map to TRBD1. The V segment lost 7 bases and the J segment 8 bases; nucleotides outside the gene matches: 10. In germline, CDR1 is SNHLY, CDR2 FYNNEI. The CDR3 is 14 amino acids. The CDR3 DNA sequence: TGTGCCAGCAAGAGTTCAGGGGGGTTGGAAAAACTGTTTTTT. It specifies CASKSSGGLEKLFF.

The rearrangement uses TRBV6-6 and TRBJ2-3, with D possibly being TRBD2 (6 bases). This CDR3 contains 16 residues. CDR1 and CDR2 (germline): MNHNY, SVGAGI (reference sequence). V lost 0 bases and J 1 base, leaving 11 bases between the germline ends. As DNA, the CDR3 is TGTGCCAGCAGTTACTCGGCGGGGCGTGGCACAGATACGCAGTATTTT. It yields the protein CASSYSAGRGTDTQYF.

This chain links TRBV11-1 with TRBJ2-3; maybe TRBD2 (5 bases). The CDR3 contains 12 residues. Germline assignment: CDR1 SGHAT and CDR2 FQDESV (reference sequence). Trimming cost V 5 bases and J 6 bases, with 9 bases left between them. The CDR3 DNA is TGTGCCAGCAGCCCGGGGTTGGATACGCAGTATTTT. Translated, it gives CASSPGLDTQYF. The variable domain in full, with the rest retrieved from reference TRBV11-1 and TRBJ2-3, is EAEVAQSPRYKITEKSQAVAFWCDPISGHATLYWYRQILGQGPELLVQFQDESVVDDSQLPKDRFSAERLKGVDSTLKIQPAELGDSAMYLCASSPGLDTQYFGPGTRLTVL.

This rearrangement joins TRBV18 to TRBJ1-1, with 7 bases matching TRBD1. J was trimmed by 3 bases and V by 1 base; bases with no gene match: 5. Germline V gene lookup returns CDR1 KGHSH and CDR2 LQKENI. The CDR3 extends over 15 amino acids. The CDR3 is CASSPQGAYDTEAFF. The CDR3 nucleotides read TGTGCCAGCTCACCACAGGGGGCGTATGACACTGAAGCTTTCTTT. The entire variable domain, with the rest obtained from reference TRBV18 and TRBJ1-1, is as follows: NAGVMQNPRHLVRRRGQEARLRCSPMKGHSHVYWYRQLPEEGLKFMVYLQKENIIDESGMPKERFSAEFPKEGPSILRIQQVVRGDSAAYFCASSPQGAYDTEAFFGQGTRLTVV.

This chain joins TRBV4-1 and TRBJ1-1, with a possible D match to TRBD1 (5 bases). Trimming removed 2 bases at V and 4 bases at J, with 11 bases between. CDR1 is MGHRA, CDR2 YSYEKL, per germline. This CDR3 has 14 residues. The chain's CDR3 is CASSQPQGPTEAFF. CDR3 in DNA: TGCGCCAGCAGCCAACCGCAGGGTCCCACTGAAGCTTTCTTT.

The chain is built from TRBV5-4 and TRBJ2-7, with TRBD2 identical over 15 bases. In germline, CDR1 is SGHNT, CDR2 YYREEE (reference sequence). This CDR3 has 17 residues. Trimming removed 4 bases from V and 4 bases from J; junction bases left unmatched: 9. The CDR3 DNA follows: TGTGCCAGCAGCCCAGGACTAGCGGGAGGGACGCTATACGAGCAGTACTTC. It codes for CASSPGLAGGTLYEQYF.

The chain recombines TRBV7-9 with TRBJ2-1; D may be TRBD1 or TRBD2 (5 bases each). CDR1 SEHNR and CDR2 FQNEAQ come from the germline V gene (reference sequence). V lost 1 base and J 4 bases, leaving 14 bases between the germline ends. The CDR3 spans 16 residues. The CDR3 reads CASSLEASWGYNEQFF. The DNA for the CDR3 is TGTGCCAGCAGCTTAGAAGCCTCTTGGGGGTACAATGAGCAGTTCTTC.

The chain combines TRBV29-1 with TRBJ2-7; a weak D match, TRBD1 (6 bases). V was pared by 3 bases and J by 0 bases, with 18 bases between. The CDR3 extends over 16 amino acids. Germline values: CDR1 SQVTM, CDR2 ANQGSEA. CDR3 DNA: TGCAGCGTTGAGGCTGTAACAGGGTACAGCTCCTACGAGCAGTACTTC. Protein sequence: CSVEAVTGYSSYEQYF.

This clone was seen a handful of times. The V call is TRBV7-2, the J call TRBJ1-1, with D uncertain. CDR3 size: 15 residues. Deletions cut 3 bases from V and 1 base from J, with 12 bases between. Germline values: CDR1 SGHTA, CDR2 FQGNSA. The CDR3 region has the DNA TGTGCCAGCAGCTTTTCGGCCACTCAGAACACTGAAGCTTTCTTT. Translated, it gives CASSFSATQNTEAFF. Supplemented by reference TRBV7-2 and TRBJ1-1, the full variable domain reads GAGVSQSPSNKVTEKGKDVELRCDPISGHTALYWYRQSLGQGLEFLIYFQGNSAPDKSGLPSDRFSAERTGGSVSTLTIQRTQQEDSAVYLCASSFSATQNTEAFFGQGTRLTVV.